This section outlines one TCR beta chain sequence together with its context. It has no known antigen specificity. No much larger clone exists at a distance of one base, and base qualities are not known. CDR1 and CDR2 are drawn from the germline V gene (reference sequence): LGHDT, YNNKEL. From V the trimming removes 0 bases and from J it removes 3 bases, while the gene matches leave 1 base of the junction unaccounted for. The CDR3 numbers 14 residues from cysteine through phenylalanine. The entry retains the CDR3 DNA only, 42 bases that are in frame from base 1. The entry originates in a study of T cell repertoires in cytomegalovirus infection (dated by TCRdb to the late 2010s). Study-wide context: Recently identified HLA-C-restricted CMV epitopes, whose presentation resists viral immunomodulation, were targeted by peptide stimulations together with well-studied HLA-B-restricted epitopes. Donor HLA type was relevant to the analysis, as public TCR beta signatures indicated carriage of CMV infection together with the matching HLA type.

The investigation overall reported the following: In both this cohort and an independent approximately 370-donor cohort, the cumulative frequency of public TCR beta family members distinguished carriers of CMV infection plus the relevant HLA type. The ex vivo response was dominated by HLA-C-restricted CMV-specific TCR beta clonotypes, which also provided the single most frequent clonotype in two of eight donors.

The reads were generated on an Illumina HiSeq 1500. TCRdb applied fastp at Q25 and MiXCR to the public reads, then kept only in-frame beta chains. Each entry merges the rows of one CDR3 protein and shows their most common DNA and genes. The sample table contains 600,000 to 700,000 distinct CDR3 sequences; only one count was recorded for roughly a third of them. The ten largest make up 15% to 20% of the sample. The treatment or condition label, as the study defines it: in vitro stimulation with specific CMV peptide epitopes to enrich CMV-specific T cells. Recombination joined TRBV3-1 with TRBJ2-5, and 7 junctional nucleotides match TRBD2. The source was cultured PBMCs, collected from culture after CMV antigen stimulation. This sequence originates from a human donor in good health (CMV status not recorded). Some clones in this sample may be carry-over from other donors' samples. The CDR3 is CASSQEAGEETQYF. The sequenced DNA: TGTGCCAGCAGCCAAGAGGCGGGGGAAGAGACCCAGTACTTC.